Each of the 12 T cell receptor beta chains below was sequenced from the same sample in a study of T cell responses to AZD1222 COVID-19 vaccine. Repertoires were generated with immunoSEQ multiplex PCR, while TCRdb's copy carries only in-frame clones and drops some. The sample includes 150,000 or so clones, over 75% of them seen just once. Sequenced here: peripheral blood, sampled on day 0 of AZD1222 vaccination. Source of these receptors: an adult in good health.

The chain combines TRBV5-8 with TRBJ1-1; TRBD1 matches at 7 bases. CDR3 length: 14 residues. Germline lookup yields CDR1 SGHTS and CDR2 YDEGEE. V lost 1 base to trimming and J lost 1 base; unmatched junction nucleotides: 1. CDR3 region: CASSLYRGNTEAFF. The CDR3 DNA sequence: TGTGCCAGCAGCTTGTACAGGGGGAACACTGAAGCTTTCTTT.

V is TRBV5-4 and J is TRBJ1-2; D uncertain. V lost 4 bases and J 5 bases, leaving 21 bases between the germline ends. CDR3 length: 16 residues. Germline assignment: CDR1 SGHNT and CDR2 YYREEE (reference sequence). CDR3 protein: CASSLGLLGREYGYTF. Written as DNA, the CDR3 is TGTGCCAGCAGCCTCGGTCTCCTCGGGAGAGAGTATGGCTACACCTTC.

The J gene is TRBJ2-7, the V gene TRBV3-1 (or the pseudogene TRBV3-2); TRBD2 aligns across 9 bases. Germline assignment: CDR1 LGHDT and CDR2 YNNKEL (reference sequence). The V and J ends lost 3 bases and 7 bases, in that order; junction bases with no gene match: 7. The CDR3 is 14 residues long. The CDR3 here is CASSHAGGLGEQYF. The CDR3 DNA sequence: TGTGCCAGCAGCCACGCGGGAGGGCTGGGGGAGCAGTACTTC.

The chain couples TRBV28 to TRBJ2-7; 15 bases align to TRBD2. CDR3 length: 19 amino acids. In germline, CDR1 is MDHEN, CDR2 SYDVKM. Trimming removed 4 bases from V and 3 bases from J; junction bases left unmatched: 13. The CDR3 DNA is TGTGCCAGCAGTTCCCCGGCGGGACTAGCGGGAGGAGGAAACTACGAGCAGTACTTC. Protein: CASSSPAGLAGGGNYEQYF.

This clone appeared a few times. V is TRBV5-1 and J is TRBJ1-1; D is perhaps TRBD1 (6 bases). The V end lost 5 bases, the J end lost 0 bases, and 11 bases lay between the germline ends. Looked up from germline, CDR1 is SGHRS and CDR2 is YFSETQ. The CDR3 contains 14 residues. The CDR3 region has the DNA TGCGCCAGCAGGGGGGCAGGGGTGAACACTGAAGCTTTCTTT. Amino acid sequence: CASRGAGVNTEAFF.

The genes are TRBV5-1 and TRBJ2-3; the match to TRBD1 covers 10 bases. Trimming removed 5 bases from V and 1 base from J; junction bases left unmatched: 7. Germline V gives CDR1 SGHRS, CDR2 YFSETQ. The CDR3 consists of 16 residues. The CDR3 sequence is CASRHPGTGGTDTQYF. Written as DNA, the CDR3 is TGCGCCAGCAGGCACCCCGGGACAGGGGGCACAGATACGCAGTATTTT.

V is TRBV27 and J is TRBJ2-7; 10 bases are a match to TRBD1. The CDR3 has 13 residues. With V trimmed by 8 bases and J by 7 bases, 8 bases remained unmatched. Germline lookup yields CDR1 MNHEY and CDR2 SMNVEV (reference sequence). CDR3 in DNA: TGTGCCAGCTACGGACAGGGGGTGGGGGAGCAGTACTTC. The encoded protein is CASYGQGVGEQYF.

The chain couples TRBV28 to TRBJ1-2, with 10 bases that match TRBD1. The CDR3 spans 15 residues. Per the germline V gene, CDR1 is MDHEN and CDR2 is SYDVKM. Unmatched junction bases numbered 6, after V lost 7 bases and J lost 1 base. The DNA for the CDR3 is TGTGCCAGCAATTCGGGACAGGGGCGTAACTATGGCTACACCTTC. Protein sequence: CASNSGQGRNYGYTF.

The CDR3 sequence: CASSQGKGQGSNQPQHF. The CDR3 coding sequence is TGCGCCAGCAGCCAAGGTAAGGGACAGGGTAGCAATCAGCCCCAGCATTTT. The V and J genes are TRBV4-3 and TRBJ1-5; 9 nucleotides agree with TRBD1. V trimming: 1 base; J trimming: 0 bases; junction bases outside the gene matches: 4. There are 17 residues in the CDR3. CDR1 is LGHNA, CDR2 YSLEER, per germline.

This chain's CDR3 is CASSQVASGREVTGELFF. CDR3 nucleotides: TGTGCCAGCAGCCAAGTGGCTAGCGGGAGGGAGGTCACCGGGGAGCTGTTTTTT. This chain uses TRBV3-1 (or the pseudogene TRBV3-2) with TRBJ2-2; TRBD2 matches 12 bases. Losses at the gene ends were 1 base for V and 4 bases for J; bases not matched to a gene: 7. The CDR3 spans 18 residues. Germline CDR1 LGHDT, CDR2 YNNKEL (reference sequence).

The chain joins TRBV5-4 to TRBJ1-5; D remains ambiguous. V gave up 4 bases and J gave up 4 bases, with 15 bases separating them. Germline V gives CDR1 SGHNT, CDR2 YYREEE (reference sequence). The CDR3 totals 15 residues. The CDR3 region has the DNA TGTGCCAGCAGCAAAGGTTTCGGGTTAAATCAGCCCCAGCATTTT. Translation gives CASSKGFGLNQPQHF.

The chain recombines TRBV7-9 with TRBJ1-2, with D possibly TRBD1 on 5 matching bases. V shed 7 bases and J shed 4 bases, with 13 bases lying between them. This CDR3 is built from 13 residues. Germline lookup yields CDR1 SEHNR and CDR2 FQNEAQ (reference sequence). In nucleotides, the CDR3 is TGTGCCAGCACCACCCGGGACGGCTATGGCTACACCTTC. Its protein is CASTTRDGYGYTF.